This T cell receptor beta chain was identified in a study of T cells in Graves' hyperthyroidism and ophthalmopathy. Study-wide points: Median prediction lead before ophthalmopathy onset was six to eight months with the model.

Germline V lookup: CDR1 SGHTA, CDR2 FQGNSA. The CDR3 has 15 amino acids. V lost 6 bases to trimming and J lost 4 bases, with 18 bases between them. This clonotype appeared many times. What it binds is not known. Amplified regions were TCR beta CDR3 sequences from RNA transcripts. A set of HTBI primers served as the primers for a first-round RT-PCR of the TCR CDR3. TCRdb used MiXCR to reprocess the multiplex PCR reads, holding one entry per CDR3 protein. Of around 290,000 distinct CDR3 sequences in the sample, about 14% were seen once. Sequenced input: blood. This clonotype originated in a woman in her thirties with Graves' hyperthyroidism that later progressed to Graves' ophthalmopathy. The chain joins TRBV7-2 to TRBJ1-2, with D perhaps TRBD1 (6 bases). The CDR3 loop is CASRPSGGLGYGYTF. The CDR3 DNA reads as TGTGCCAGCAGACCGAGTGGGGGGCTCGGCTATGGCTACACCTTC.